One sample yielded the 27 T cell receptor beta chains listed below, sequenced in a study of graft-versus-host responses after intestinal transplantation. Some clones are missing from TCRdb's copy, which holds only in-frame ones; the method was immunoSEQ multiplex PCR. This sample has about 100,000 clones, with roughly nine tenths found just once. Which antigens these TCRs recognize remains unknown. The sequences come from unstimulated CD4+ T cells sorted from spleen or lymph node cells, collected before transplant. These receptors originate from a human donor who was the organ donor for an intestinal transplant.

With regard to this clone: The same CDR3 arises from other DNA sequences in this sample as well. J is TRBJ2-3 and V is TRBV19, with a possible D match to TRBD2 (6 bases). From germline, CDR1 is LNHDA and CDR2 SQIVND (reference sequence). Deletions cut 4 bases from V and 1 base from J, with 6 bases between. The CDR3 is 13 residues long. This CDR3 reads CASSSGGTDTQYF. CDR3 DNA: TGTGCCAGTAGTAGCGGGGGCACAGATACGCAGTATTTT.

The CDR3 nucleotides read TGTGCCAGCAGCCCTGGGGGCGGTTTGAACACCGGGGAGCTGTTTTTT. This encodes CASSPGGGLNTGELFF. The chain is built from TRBV14 and TRBJ2-2; D might be TRBD1 (6 bases). The length of the CDR3 is 16 residues. Per the germline V gene, CDR1 is SGHDN and CDR2 is FVKESK. Trimming shortened V by 4 bases and J by 1 base, and 13 bases separated the two germline ends.

This clone appeared a single time. The genes are TRBV28 and TRBJ1-4; TRBD1 agrees at 10 bases. The length of the CDR3 is 18 residues. Germline trimming cut 6 bases from V and 12 bases from J; bases unmatched to any gene: 22. Germline V CDR1 and CDR2: MDHEN, SYDVKM. The CDR3 is CASSTRVPQTGGLKELFF. In DNA, the CDR3 is TGTGCCAGCAGCACCCGAGTTCCCCAGACAGGGGGCCTGAAAGAACTGTTTTTT.

V usage is TRBV5-1 and J usage is TRBJ1-4; D may be TRBD1 (6 bases). With 4 bases removed from V and 7 bases from J, the gap between germline ends came to 14 bases. Germline V gene lookup returns CDR1 SGHRS and CDR2 YFSETQ. The CDR3 loop spans 14 amino acids. CDR3: CASSLTEGGEKLFF. The CDR3 nucleotides are TGCGCCAGCAGCCTAACAGAGGGGGGTGAAAAACTGTTTTTT.

The chain combines TRBV4-2 with TRBJ2-3; unclear D gene. Germline V gene sequence: CDR1 LGHNA, CDR2 YNFKEQ. The CDR3 is 12 amino acids. Trimming removed 0 bases from V and 6 bases from J, with 4 bases in between. The DNA of the CDR3 is TGTGCCAGCAGCCAAGATGTTGATACGCAGTATTTT. Protein sequence: CASSQDVDTQYF.

This chain connects TRBV5-1 to TRBJ1-5, with D unclear. V shed 2 bases and J shed 3 bases, with 9 bases lying between them. This CDR3 is built from 14 residues. CDR1 and CDR2 from the germline V gene are SGHRS and YFSETQ. CDR3: CASSFDGPNQPQHF. DNA of the CDR3: TGCGCCAGCAGCTTCGACGGTCCCAATCAGCCCCAGCATTTT.

The chain carries TRBV18 and TRBJ2-1; D unclear. V was trimmed by 6 bases and J by 0 bases, leaving 9 bases between them. CDR1 and CDR2 (germline): KGHSH, LQKENI. This CDR3 contains 14 residues. The CDR3 coding sequence is TGTGCCAGCTCTAAAGCGAGCTCCTACAATGAGCAGTTCTTC. Translation gives CASSKASSYNEQFF.

The chain is built from TRBV5-1 and TRBJ1-4; D ambiguous. The CDR3 length is 14 residues. The V end lost 4 bases, the J end lost 7 bases, and 14 bases lay between the germline ends. In germline, CDR1 is SGHRS, CDR2 YFSETQ. The CDR3 sequence: CASSDRLEGEKLFF. DNA for the CDR3: TGCGCCAGCAGCGATCGCCTCGAGGGTGAAAAACTGTTTTTT.

The V call is TRBV12-1, the J call TRBJ1-2; TRBD1 is the table's D call, not checked against the DNA. TRBV12-1 constitutes a pseudogene. The length of the CDR3 is 15 residues. The CDR3 DNA is TGTGCCAGCAGCACTCCTACAGGGGAGGTGAATGGCTACACCTTC. Amino acid sequence: CASSTPTGEVNGYTF.

The chain has TRBV29-1 and TRBJ1-2; unclear D gene. The CDR3 spans 10 residues. Trimming shortened V by 7 bases and J by 5 bases, and 8 bases separated the two germline ends. CDR1 and CDR2 from the germline V gene are SQVTM and ANQGSEA. This chain's CDR3 is CSAKSYGYTF. The CDR3 nucleotides read TGCAGCGCGAAATCGTATGGCTACACCTTC.

The gene calls are TRBV28 and TRBJ2-5, with a tentative D call TRBD1 (5 bases). This CDR3 has 14 amino acids. CDR1 MDHEN and CDR2 SYDVKM come from the germline V gene. V was clipped by 3 bases and J by 4 bases, with 12 bases between them. The CDR3 loop reads CASSFRQGRETQYF. The CDR3 DNA reads TGTGCCAGCAGTTTTAGGCAGGGAAGAGAGACCCAGTACTTC.

The chain uses TRBV5-1 and TRBJ2-6, with D possibly matching TRBD2 (6 bases). Germline V gene data show CDR1 as SGHRS and CDR2 as YFSETQ. The CDR3 is made up of 14 amino acids. V was clipped by 7 bases and J by 4 bases, with 12 bases between them. CDR3 in DNA: TGCGCCAGCGGTAAGGCGGGGGGGGCCAACGTCCTGACTTTC. This encodes CASGKAGGANVLTF.

The gene calls are TRBV30 and TRBJ2-5, with 9 bases that match TRBD2. Unmatched junction bases numbered 4, after V lost 0 bases and J lost 5 bases. Germline V lookup: CDR1 GTSNPN, CDR2 SVGIG (reference sequence). The CDR3 length is 14 residues. The CDR3 DNA reads as TGTGCCTGGAGTGTAGGGGCGGGGGGGGAGACCCAGTACTTC. Protein: CAWSVGAGGETQYF.

In its sample, this clone was seen once. A junction end diverges from the germline sequence, so it may reflect a read error. This chain uses TRBV30 with TRBJ1-2, with D unclear. Germline V gives CDR1 GTSNPN, CDR2 SVGIG (reference sequence). CDR3 length: 11 residues. The CDR3 spells CAWTDKPGYTF. Here the CDR3 DNA reads TGTGCGTGGACTGATAAACCTGGCTACACCTTC.

V and J are TRBV4-1 and TRBJ2-3; 7 nucleotides align to TRBD2. V trimming: 4 bases; J trimming: 4 bases; junction bases outside the gene matches: 8. This CDR3 has 15 residues. Germline-derived CDR1 and CDR2 are MGHRA and YSYEKL. CDR3 residues: CASSRVRLAADTQYF. Written as DNA, the CDR3 is TGCGCCAGCAGCCGAGTCAGACTAGCAGCAGATACGCAGTATTTT.

The chain combines TRBV5-6 with TRBJ1-5; D is unresolved. The V end lost 1 base, the J end lost 2 bases, and 16 bases lay between the germline ends. Germline CDR1 SGHDT, CDR2 YYEEEE. This CDR3 has 17 residues. The CDR3 protein is CASSLNLMGEGNQPQHF. The DNA for the CDR3 is TGTGCCAGCAGCTTGAATTTAATGGGCGAAGGCAATCAGCCCCAGCATTTT. Complete variable domain (other parts from reference TRBV5-6 and TRBJ1-5): DAGVTQSPTHLIKTRGQQVTLRCSPKSGHDTVSWYQQALGQGPQFIFQYYEEEERQRGNFPDRFSGHQFPNYSSELNVNALLLGDSALYLCASSLNLMGEGNQPQHFGDGTRLSIL.

The J gene is TRBJ1-5, the V gene TRBV6-1; D call uncertain. Germline V lookup: CDR1 MNHNS, CDR2 SASEGT. V shed 2 bases and J shed 9 bases, with 11 bases lying between them. The CDR3 sequence is 13 residues long. The CDR3: CASSEPTPRPQHF. The CDR3 coding sequence is TGTGCCAGCAGTGAACCCACCCCACGGCCCCAGCATTTT.

The V gene is TRBV10-3, the J gene TRBJ1-2; 9 nucleotides align to TRBD1. This CDR3 is built from 16 residues. In germline, CDR1 is ENHRY, CDR2 SYGVKD. The V gene end was trimmed by 3 bases and the J gene end by 4 bases; junction bases not matched to a gene: 9. The CDR3 region is CAISEPGQGSSYGYTF. CDR3 nucleotide sequence: TGTGCCATCAGTGAACCGGGACAGGGTTCATCCTATGGCTACACCTTC.

The DNA of the CDR3 is TGTGCCAGCAGCTGGTGGGGGGACTATGGCTACACCTTC. Amino acids: CASSWWGDYGYTF. V usage is TRBV5-6 and J usage is TRBJ1-2; maybe TRBD1 (5 bases). This CDR3 is built from 13 residues. Germline CDR1 and CDR2: SGHDT and YYEEEE. Between the trimmed V and J ends, which lost 3 bases and 3 bases, there was a span of 9 bases.

The rearrangement links TRBV5-6 to TRBJ2-6; D perhaps matches TRBD1 (5 bases). This CDR3 is 17 amino acids long. The germline V gene has CDR1 SGHDT and CDR2 YYEEEE. Trimming pared 0 bases from V and 0 bases from J, leaving 10 bases between. The CDR3 DNA sequence: TGTGCCAGCAGCTTGGGGCAGGGAATCTCTGGGGCCAACGTCCTGACTTTC. Protein: CASSLGQGISGANVLTF. Full variable domain (remainder filled in from reference TRBV5-6 and TRBJ2-6): DAGVTQSPTHLIKTRGQQVTLRCSPKSGHDTVSWYQQALGQGPQFIFQYYEEEERQRGNFPDRFSGHQFPNYSSELNVNALLLGDSALYLCASSLGQGISGANVLTFGAGSRLTVL.

The gene calls are TRBV18 and TRBJ2-2; possible D gene TRBD1, 5 bases. V was clipped by 3 bases and J by 1 base, with 12 bases between them. Germline-derived CDR1 and CDR2 are KGHSH and LQKENI. The CDR3 runs to 16 residues. CDR3 loop: CASSPTGVENTGELFF. Written as DNA, the CDR3 is TGTGCCAGCTCACCTACAGGAGTGGAGAACACCGGGGAGCTGTTTTTT.

This sequence joins TRBV9 and TRBJ1-1; no firm D call. The ends were cut back, 3 bases at V and 0 bases at J, with 9 bases in the middle. The CDR3 contains 14 residues. Germline V CDR1 and CDR2: SGDLS, YYNGEE. In DNA, the CDR3 is TGTGCCAGCAGCGCAGCACCCATGAACACTGAAGCTTTCTTT. It yields the protein CASSAAPMNTEAFF.

V and J are TRBV2 and TRBJ2-1, with 11 bases aligning to TRBD2. Germline V gives CDR1 SNHLY, CDR2 FYNNEI. This CDR3 region has 16 residues. V was clipped by 6 bases and J by 1 base; unmatched bases: 5. This CDR3 reads CASRLAGGLSYNEQFF. The CDR3 nucleotides are TGTGCCAGCAGGCTAGCGGGGGGATTATCCTACAATGAGCAGTTCTTC.

This clone appeared a single time. This rearrangement joins TRBV29-1 to TRBJ2-1, with 8 bases matching TRBD1. The germline gives CDR1 SQVTM, CDR2 ANQGSEA. Trimming cost V 3 bases and J 6 bases; bases outside gene matches: 7. This CDR3 is 14 amino acids long. The CDR3 spells CSVDRTGSSNEQFF. The CDR3 DNA is TGCAGCGTTGATAGGACAGGGAGTAGCAATGAGCAGTTCTTC.

The V and J genes are TRBV5-1 and TRBJ1-3, with a possible D match to TRBD1 (5 bases). V was trimmed by 4 bases and J by 0 bases, leaving 26 bases between them. Per the germline V gene, CDR1 is SGHRS and CDR2 is YFSETQ. The CDR3 length is 20 residues. DNA of the CDR3: TGCGCCAGCAGCCCCTACCGGGACCCAATTCCCTTTAACTCTGGAAACACCATATATTTT. This sequence encodes CASSPYRDPIPFNSGNTIYF.

The rearrangement links TRBV6-1 to TRBJ1-1; D is undetermined. The CDR3 sequence is 14 residues long. Germline lookup yields CDR1 MNHNS and CDR2 SASEGT. Trimming pared 5 bases from V and 4 bases from J, leaving 14 bases between. The CDR3 is CASSLTLWGTEAFF. As DNA, the CDR3 is TGTGCCAGCAGTCTGACACTGTGGGGCACTGAAGCTTTCTTT.

The rearrangement links TRBV10-1 to TRBJ2-1; the D call may be TRBD1 or TRBD2 (5 bases each). CDR3 size: 17 residues. Trimming pared 5 bases from V and 4 bases from J, leaving 21 bases between. Per germline, CDR1 WNHNN and CDR2 SYGVQD (reference sequence). In nucleotides, the CDR3 is TGCGCCAGCAGTCGAAAAAGATCCGGGACCCGGTACAATGAGCAGTTCTTC. Protein product: CASSRKRSGTRYNEQFF.